This paragraph reports one T cell receptor beta chain. The antigen is undetermined. This entry belongs to a study of early stage breast cancer tumors. Study background: Most invasive tumors, twelve of 16, were ER+/PR+/HER2-.

General observations from the study: Chain pairing and CD4, CD8 or FOXP3 expression were not captured.

Each sample had two DNA replicates, 0.5 ug blood or about 1.5 ug tissue. Assay used: immunoSEQ multiplex PCR; TCRdb lists only in-frame clones, some missing. Here the sample spans about 72,000 clones, approximately 79% being singletons. The CDR3 is made up of 15 amino acids. Trimming left V 3 bases short and J 6 bases short, with 15 bases between. Per germline, CDR1 LNHDA and CDR2 SQIVND (reference sequence). The V call is TRBV19, the J call TRBJ2-1, with D perhaps TRBD1 or TRBD2 (5 bases each). The receptor comes from a person aged 60 to 70 with breast cancer. The sample was blood. The CDR3 sequence: CASSIPGSRGNEQFF. Written as DNA, the CDR3 is TGTGCCAGTAGTATTCCAGGGTCGAGGGGCAATGAGCAGTTCTTC.